The source of this TCR beta chain is a study of blood T cell repertoires in COVID-19. Across the whole study: The United States, Italy and Spain supplied acute and convalescent COVID-19 samples.

Produced via immunoSEQ multiplex PCR; TCRdb's table is partial and in-frame only. This sample yields some 150,000 clones, of which around 83% are seen a single time; 7.2% belongs to the top ten. Unmatched junction bases numbered 2, after V lost 0 bases and J lost 1 base. Per the germline V gene, CDR1 is SGDLS and CDR2 is YYNGEE. This CDR3 has 15 amino acids. The source material was peripheral blood. This receptor was taken from a woman between 50 and 59 years old in a cohort sampled during active or convalescent COVID-19. The V gene is TRBV9, the J gene TRBJ2-3, with TRBD2 matching 7 bases. CDR3 sequence reads: CASSVGAGGTDTQYF. CDR3 sequence (DNA): TGTGCCAGCAGCGTAGGCGCGGGGGGCACAGATACGCAGTATTTT.